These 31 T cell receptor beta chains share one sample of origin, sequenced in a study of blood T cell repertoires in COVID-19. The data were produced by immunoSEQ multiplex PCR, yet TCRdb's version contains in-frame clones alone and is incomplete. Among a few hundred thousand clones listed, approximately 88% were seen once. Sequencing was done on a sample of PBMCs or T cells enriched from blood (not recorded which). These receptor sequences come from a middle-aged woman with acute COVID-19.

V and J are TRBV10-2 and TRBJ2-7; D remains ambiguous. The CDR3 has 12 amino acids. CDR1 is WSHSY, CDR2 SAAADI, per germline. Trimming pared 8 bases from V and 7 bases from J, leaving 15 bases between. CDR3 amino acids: CASSKAAWEQYF. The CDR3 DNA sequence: TGCGCCAGCTCGAAGGCGGCCTGGGAGCAGTACTTC.

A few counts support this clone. The CDR3 sequence is CASNSDRPFYEQYF. In nucleotides, the CDR3 is TGTGCCAGCAACTCGGACAGGCCGTTTTACGAGCAGTACTTC. The rearrangement joins TRBV6-5 to TRBJ2-7, with TRBD1 matching 7 bases. Unmatched junction bases numbered 10, after V lost 7 bases and J lost 4 bases. The CDR3 length is 14 residues. Germline lookup yields CDR1 MNHEY and CDR2 SVGAGI.

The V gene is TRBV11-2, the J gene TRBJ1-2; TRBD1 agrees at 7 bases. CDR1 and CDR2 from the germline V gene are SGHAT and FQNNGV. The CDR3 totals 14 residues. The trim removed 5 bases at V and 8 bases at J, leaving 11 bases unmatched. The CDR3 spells CASSRNQGVYGYTF. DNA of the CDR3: TGTGCCAGCAGCCGAAACCAGGGGGTCTACGGCTACACCTTC.

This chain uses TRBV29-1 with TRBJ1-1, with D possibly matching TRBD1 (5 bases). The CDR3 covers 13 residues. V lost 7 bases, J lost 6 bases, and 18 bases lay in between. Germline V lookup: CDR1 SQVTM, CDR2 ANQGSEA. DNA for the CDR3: TGCAGCGCTGACGGGGGTAAGAGTCCTGAAGCTTTCTTT. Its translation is CSADGGKSPEAFF.

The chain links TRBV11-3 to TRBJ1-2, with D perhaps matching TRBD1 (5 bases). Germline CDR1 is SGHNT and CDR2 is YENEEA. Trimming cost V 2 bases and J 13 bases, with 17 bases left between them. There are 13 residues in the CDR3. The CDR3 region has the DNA TGTGCCAGCAGCTTATTACTGGGGACTCCCCTCACCTTC. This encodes CASSLLLGTPLTF.

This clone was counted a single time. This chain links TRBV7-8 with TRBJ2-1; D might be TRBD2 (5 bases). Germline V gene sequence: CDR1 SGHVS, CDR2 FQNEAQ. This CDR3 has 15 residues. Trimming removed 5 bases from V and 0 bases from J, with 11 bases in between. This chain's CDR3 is CASSRRVDSYNEQFF. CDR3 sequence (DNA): TGTGCCAGCAGCCGGCGGGTAGACTCCTACAATGAGCAGTTCTTC. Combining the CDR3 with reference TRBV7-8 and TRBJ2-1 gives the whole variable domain GAGVSQSPRYKVAKRGQDVALRCDPISGHVSLFWYQQALGQGPEFLTYFQNEAQLDKSGLPSDRFFAERPEGSVSTLKIQRTQQEDSAVYLCASSRRVDSYNEQFFGPGTRLTVL.

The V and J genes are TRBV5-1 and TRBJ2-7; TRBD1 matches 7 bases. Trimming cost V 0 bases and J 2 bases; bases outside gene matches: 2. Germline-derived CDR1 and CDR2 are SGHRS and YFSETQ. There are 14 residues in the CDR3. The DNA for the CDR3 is TGCGCCAGCAGCTTGGGCGGACAGGCCTACGAGCAGTACTTC. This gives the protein CASSLGGQAYEQYF. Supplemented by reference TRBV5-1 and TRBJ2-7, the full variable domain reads KAGVTQTPRYLIKTRGQQVTLSCSPISGHRSVSWYQQTPGQGLQFLFEYFSETQRNKGNFPGRFSGRQFSNSRSEMNVSTLELGDSALYLCASSLGGQAYEQYFGPGTRLTVT.

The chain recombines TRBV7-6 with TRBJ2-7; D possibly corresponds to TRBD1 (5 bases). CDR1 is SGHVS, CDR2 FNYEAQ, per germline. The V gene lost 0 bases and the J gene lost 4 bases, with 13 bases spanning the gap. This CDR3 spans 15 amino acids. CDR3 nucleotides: TGTGCCAGCAGCTTAGCGCCCAGGGCTGAGTACGAGCAGTACGTC. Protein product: CASSLAPRAEYEQYV.

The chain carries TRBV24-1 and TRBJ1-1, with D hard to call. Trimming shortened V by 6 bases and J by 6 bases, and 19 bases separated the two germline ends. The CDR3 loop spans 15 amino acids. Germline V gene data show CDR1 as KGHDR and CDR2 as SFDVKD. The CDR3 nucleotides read TGTGCCACCAGTAAGGGAGAGGGTCTGAGGGCTGAAGCTTTCTTT. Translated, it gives CATSKGEGLRAEAFF.

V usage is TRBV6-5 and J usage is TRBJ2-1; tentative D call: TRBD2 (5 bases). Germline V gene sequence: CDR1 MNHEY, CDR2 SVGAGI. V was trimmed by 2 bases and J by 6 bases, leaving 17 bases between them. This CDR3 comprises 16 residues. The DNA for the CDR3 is TGTGCCAGCAGTTACGGGCGACCACTAGACTCCAATGAGCAGTTCTTC. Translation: CASSYGRPLDSNEQFF.

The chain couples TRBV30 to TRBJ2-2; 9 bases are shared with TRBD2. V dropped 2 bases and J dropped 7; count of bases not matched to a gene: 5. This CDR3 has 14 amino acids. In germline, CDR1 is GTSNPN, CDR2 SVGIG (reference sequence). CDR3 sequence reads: CAWSPGLASGELFF. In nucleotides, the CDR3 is TGTGCCTGGAGTCCGGGACTAGCAAGCGGGGAGCTGTTTTTT.

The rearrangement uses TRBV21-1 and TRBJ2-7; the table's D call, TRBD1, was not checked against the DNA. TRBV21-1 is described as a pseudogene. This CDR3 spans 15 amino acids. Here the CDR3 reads CASSKGTGDSYEQYV. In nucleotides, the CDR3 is TGTGCCAGCAGCAAGGGGACAGGGGACTCCTACGAGCAGTACGTC.

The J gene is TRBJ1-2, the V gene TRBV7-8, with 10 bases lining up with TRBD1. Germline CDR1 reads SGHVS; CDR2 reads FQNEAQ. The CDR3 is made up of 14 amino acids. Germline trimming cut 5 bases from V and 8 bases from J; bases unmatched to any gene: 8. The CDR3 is CASSPTGTGEGYTF. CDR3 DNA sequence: TGTGCCAGCAGCCCTACAGGGACAGGGGAAGGCTACACCTTC.

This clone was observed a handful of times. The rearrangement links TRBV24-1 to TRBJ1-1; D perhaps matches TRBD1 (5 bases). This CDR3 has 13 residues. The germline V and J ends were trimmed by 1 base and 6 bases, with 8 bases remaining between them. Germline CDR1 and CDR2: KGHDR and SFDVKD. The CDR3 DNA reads TGTGCCACCAGTGATTTCCGGGGGTCTGAAGCTTTCTTT. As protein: CATSDFRGSEAFF.

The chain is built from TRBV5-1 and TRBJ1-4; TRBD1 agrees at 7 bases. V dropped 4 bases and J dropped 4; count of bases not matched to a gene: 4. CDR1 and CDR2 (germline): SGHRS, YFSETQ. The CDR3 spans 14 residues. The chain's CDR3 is CASSAGTVNEKLFF. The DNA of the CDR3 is TGCGCCAGCAGCGCCGGGACAGTTAATGAAAAACTGTTTTTT.

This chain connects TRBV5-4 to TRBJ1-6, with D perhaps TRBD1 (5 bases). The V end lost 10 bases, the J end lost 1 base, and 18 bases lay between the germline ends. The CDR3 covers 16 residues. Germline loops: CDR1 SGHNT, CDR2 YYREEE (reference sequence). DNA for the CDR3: TGTGCCGTCTTGGAAAGGGGAGGTTCCTATAATTCACCCCTCCACTTT. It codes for CAVLERGGSYNSPLHF.

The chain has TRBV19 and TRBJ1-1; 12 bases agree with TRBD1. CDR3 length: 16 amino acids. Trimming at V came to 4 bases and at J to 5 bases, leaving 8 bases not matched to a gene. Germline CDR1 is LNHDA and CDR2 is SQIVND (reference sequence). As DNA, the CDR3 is TGTGCCAGTAGTAACGCCGGGACAGGGGGCAGGACTGAAGCTTTCTTT. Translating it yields CASSNAGTGGRTEAFF. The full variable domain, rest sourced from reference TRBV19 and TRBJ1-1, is DGGITQSPKYLFRKEGQNVTLSCEQNLNHDAMYWYRQDPGQGLRLIYYSQIVNDFQKGDIAEGYSVSREKKESFPLTVTSAQKNPTAFYLCASSNAGTGGRTEAFFGQGTRLTVV.

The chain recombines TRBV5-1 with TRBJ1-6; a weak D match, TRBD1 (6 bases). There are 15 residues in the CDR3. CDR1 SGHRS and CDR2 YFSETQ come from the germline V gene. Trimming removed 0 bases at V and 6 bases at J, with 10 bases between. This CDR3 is CASSLGDRINSPLHF. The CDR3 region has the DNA TGCGCCAGCAGCTTGGGTGACAGGATTAATTCACCCCTCCACTTT.

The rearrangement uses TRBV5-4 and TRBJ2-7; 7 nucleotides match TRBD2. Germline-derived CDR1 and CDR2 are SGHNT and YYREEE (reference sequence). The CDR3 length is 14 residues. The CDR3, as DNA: TGTGCCAGCAGCTCCTATCTCACTAGCGCTGAGACGGACGTC. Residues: CASSSYLTSAETDV.

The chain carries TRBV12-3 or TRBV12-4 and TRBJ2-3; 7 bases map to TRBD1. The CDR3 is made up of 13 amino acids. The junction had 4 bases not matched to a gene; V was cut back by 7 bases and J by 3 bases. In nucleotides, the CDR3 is TGTGCCAGCACGTACAGGGGAACAGATACGCAGTATTTT. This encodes CASTYRGTDTQYF.

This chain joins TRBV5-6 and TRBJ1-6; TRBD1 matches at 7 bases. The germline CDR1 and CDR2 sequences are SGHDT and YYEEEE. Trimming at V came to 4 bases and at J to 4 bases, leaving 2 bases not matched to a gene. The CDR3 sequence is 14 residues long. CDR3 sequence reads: CASSGGQYNSPLHF. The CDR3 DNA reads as TGTGCCAGCAGCGGGGGACAGTATAATTCACCCCTCCACTTT. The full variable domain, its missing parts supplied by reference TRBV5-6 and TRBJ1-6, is DAGVTQSPTHLIKTRGQQVTLRCSPKSGHDTVSWYQQALGQGPQFIFQYYEEEERQRGNFPDRFSGHQFPNYSSELNVNALLLGDSALYLCASSGGQYNSPLHFGNGTRLTVT.

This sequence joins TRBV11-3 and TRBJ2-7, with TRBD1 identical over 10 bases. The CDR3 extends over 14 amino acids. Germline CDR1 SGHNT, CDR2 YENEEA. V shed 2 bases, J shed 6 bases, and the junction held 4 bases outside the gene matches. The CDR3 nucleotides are TGTGCCAGCAGCTTAACGTGGACAGGGGGCGAGCAGTACGTC. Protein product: CASSLTWTGGEQYV.

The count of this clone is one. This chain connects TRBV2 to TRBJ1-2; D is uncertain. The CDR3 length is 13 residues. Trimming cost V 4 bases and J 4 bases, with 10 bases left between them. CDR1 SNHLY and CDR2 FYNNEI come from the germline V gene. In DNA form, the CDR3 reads TGTGCCAGCAGTGTGAAGGGAGGCTATGGCTACACCTTC. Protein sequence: CASSVKGGYGYTF. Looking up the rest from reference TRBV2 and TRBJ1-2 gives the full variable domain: EPEVTQTPSHQVTQMGQEVILRCVPISNHLYFYWYRQILGQKVEFLVSFYNNEISEKSEIFDDQFSVERPDGSNFTLKIRSTKLEDSAMYFCASSVKGGYGYTFGSGTRLTVV.

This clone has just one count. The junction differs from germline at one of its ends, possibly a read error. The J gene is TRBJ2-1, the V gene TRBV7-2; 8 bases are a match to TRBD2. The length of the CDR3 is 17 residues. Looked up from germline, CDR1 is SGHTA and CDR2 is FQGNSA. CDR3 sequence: CASSWGSGRGTYNGQFF. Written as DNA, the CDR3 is TGTGCCAGCAGCTGGGGGAGCGGGAGAGGAACCTACAATGGGCAGTTCTTC.

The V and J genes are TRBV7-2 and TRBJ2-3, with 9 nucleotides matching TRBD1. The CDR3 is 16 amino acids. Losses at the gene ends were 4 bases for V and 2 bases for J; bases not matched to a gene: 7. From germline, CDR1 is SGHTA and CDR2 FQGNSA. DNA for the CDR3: TGTGCCAGCAGCTCTTACACAGGGGGCAACACAGATACGCAGTATTTT. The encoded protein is CASSSYTGGNTDTQYF.

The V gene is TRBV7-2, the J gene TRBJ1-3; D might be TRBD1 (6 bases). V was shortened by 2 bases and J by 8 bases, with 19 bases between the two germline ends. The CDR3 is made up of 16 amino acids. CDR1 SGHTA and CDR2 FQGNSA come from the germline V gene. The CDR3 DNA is TGTGCCAGCAGCTTACTCACAGGGCACTTGGCGTACACCATATATTTT. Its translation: CASSLLTGHLAYTIYF.

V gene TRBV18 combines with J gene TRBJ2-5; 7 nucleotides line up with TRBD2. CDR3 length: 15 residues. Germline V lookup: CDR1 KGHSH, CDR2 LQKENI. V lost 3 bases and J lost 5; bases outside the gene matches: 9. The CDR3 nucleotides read TGTGCCAGCTCACCCCTATTAAGCGGGGAGGAGACCCAGTACTTC. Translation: CASSPLLSGEETQYF.

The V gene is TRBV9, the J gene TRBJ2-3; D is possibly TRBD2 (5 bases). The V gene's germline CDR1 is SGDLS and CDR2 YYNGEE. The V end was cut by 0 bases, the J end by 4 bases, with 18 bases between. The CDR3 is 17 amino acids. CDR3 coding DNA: TGTGCCAGCAGCGTAGGTCACCTAGCTGTAGTTCCAGATACGCAGTATTTT. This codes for CASSVGHLAVVPDTQYF.

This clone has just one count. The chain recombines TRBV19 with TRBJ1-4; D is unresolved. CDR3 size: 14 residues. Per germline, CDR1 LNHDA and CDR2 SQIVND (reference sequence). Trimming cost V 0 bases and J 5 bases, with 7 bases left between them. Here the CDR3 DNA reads TGTGCCAGTAGTATAGATGGGAGGAATGAAAAACTGTTTTTT. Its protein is CASSIDGRNEKLFF.

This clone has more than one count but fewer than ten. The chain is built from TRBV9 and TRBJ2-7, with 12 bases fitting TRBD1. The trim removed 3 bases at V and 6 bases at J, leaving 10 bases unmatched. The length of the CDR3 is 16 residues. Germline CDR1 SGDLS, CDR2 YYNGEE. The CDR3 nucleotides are TGTGCCAGCAGCGAGCGGGACGGGACAGGGGGCGGCGAGCAGTACTTC. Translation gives CASSERDGTGGGEQYF. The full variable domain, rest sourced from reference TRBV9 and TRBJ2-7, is DSGVTQTPKHLITATGQRVTLRCSPRSGDLSVYWYQQSLDQGLQFLIQYYNGEERAKGNILERFSAQQFPDLHSELNLSSLELGDSALYFCASSERDGTGGGEQYFGPGTRLTVT.

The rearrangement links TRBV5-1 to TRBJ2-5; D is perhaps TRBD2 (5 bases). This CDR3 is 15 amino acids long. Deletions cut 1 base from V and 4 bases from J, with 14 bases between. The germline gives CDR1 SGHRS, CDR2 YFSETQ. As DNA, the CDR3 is TGCGCCAGCAGCTTGAGTCCAGCGGTGGGAGAGACCCAGTACTTC. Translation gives CASSLSPAVGETQYF.